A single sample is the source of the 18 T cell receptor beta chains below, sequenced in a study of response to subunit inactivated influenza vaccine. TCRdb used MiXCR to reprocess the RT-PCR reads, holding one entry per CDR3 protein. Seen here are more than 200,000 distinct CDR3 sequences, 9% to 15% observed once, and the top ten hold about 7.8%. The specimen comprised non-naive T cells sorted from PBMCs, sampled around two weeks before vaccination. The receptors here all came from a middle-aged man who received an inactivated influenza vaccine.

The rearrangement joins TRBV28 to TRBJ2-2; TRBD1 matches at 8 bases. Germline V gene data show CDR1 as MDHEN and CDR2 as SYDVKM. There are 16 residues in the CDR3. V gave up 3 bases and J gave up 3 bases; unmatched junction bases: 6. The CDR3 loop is CASSFGQGRDTGELFF. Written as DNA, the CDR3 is TGTGCCAGCAGTTTCGGACAGGGTAGGGACACCGGGGAGCTGTTTTTT.

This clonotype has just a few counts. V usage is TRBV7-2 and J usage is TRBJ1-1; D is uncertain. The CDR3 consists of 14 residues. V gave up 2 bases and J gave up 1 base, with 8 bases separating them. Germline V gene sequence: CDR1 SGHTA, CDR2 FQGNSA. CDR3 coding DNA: TGTGCCAGCAGCTTAAAGATACCGAACACTGAAGCTTTCTTT. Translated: CASSLKIPNTEAFF.

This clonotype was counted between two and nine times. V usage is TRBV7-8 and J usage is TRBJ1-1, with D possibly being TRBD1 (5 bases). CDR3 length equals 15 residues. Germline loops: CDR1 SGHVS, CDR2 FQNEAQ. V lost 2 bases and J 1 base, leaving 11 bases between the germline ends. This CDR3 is CASSLNRLENTEAFF. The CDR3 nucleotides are TGTGCCAGCAGCTTAAACAGGCTGGAGAACACTGAAGCTTTCTTT.

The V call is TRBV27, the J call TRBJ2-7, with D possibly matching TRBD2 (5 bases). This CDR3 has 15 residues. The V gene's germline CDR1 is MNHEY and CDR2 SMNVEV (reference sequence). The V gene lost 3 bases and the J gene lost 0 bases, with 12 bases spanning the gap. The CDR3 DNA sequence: TGTGCCAGCAGTTTGGGAGCGTTGAGCTCCTACGAGCAGTACTTC. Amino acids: CASSLGALSSYEQYF.

As DNA, the CDR3 is TGTGCCACCTCTCCCCCACCGGGACCGAAGAACACTGAAGCTTTCTTT. This sequence encodes CATSPPPGPKNTEAFF. The chain employs TRBV24-1 and TRBJ1-1, with D perhaps matching TRBD1 (5 bases). The CDR3 length is 16 residues. The germline gives CDR1 KGHDR, CDR2 SFDVKD. Trimming removed 9 bases at V and 1 base at J, with 20 bases between.

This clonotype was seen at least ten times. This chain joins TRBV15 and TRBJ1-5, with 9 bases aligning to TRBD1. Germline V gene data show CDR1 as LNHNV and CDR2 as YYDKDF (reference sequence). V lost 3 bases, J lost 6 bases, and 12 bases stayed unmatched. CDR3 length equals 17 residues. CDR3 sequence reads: CATSSKSRDRVGQPQHF. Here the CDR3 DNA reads TGTGCCACCAGCAGCAAATCCCGGGACAGGGTCGGTCAGCCCCAGCATTTT.

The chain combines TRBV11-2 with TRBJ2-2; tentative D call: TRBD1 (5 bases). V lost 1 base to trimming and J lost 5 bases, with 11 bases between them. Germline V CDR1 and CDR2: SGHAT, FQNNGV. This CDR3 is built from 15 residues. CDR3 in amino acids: CASSLASGLTGELFF. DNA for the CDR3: TGTGCCAGCAGCTTAGCCTCAGGGCTAACCGGGGAGCTGTTTTTT.

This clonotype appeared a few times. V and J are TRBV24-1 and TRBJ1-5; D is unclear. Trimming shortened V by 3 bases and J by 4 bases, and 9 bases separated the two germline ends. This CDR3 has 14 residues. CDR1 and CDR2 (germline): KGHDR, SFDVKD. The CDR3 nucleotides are TGTGCCACCAGTGATCCTCACATTAATCAGCCCCAGCATTTT. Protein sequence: CATSDPHINQPQHF.

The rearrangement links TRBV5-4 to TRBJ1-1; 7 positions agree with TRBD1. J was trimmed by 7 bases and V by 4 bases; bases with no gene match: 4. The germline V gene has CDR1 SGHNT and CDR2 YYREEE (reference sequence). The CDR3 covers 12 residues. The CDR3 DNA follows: TGTGCCAGCAGCGTCCGGGACAGTGAAGCTTTCTTT. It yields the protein CASSVRDSEAFF.

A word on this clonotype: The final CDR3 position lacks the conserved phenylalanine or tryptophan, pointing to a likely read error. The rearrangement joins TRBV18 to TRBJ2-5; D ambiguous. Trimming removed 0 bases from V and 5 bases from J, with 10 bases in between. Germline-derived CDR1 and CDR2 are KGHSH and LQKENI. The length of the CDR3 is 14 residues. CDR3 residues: CASSPPGLTETQYL. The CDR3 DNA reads TGTGCCAGCTCACCACCCGGTTTGACGGAGACCCAGTACCTC.

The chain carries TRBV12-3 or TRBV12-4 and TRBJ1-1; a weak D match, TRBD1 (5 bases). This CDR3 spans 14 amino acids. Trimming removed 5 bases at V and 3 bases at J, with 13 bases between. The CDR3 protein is CASSLGVPDTEAFF. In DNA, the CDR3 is TGTGCCAGCAGTCTAGGGGTTCCCGACACTGAAGCTTTCTTT.

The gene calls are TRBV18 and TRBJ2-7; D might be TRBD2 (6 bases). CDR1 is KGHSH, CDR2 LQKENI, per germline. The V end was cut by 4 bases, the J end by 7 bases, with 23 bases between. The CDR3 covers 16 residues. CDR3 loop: CASSRNRGVLGGEQYF. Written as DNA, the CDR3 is TGTGCCAGCTCACGCAACCGCGGGGTCCTGGGCGGAGAGCAGTACTTC.

The CDR3, as DNA: TGCGCCAGCAGCTTGGCACAGGCGGGGACCGGGGAGCTGTTTTTT. This gives the protein CASSLAQAGTGELFF. The J gene is TRBJ2-2, the V gene TRBV5-1; D is perhaps TRBD2 (6 bases). Looked up from germline, CDR1 is SGHRS and CDR2 is YFSETQ. V lost 0 bases and J lost 5, with 11 bases in between. The CDR3 covers 15 residues.

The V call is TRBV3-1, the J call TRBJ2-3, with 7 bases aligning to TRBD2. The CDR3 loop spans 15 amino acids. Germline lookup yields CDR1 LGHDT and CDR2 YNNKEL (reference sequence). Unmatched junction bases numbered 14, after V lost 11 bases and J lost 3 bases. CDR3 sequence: CASCQRGGYTDTQYF. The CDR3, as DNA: TGTGCCTCCTGCCAACGCGGGGGATATACAGATACGCAGTATTTT.

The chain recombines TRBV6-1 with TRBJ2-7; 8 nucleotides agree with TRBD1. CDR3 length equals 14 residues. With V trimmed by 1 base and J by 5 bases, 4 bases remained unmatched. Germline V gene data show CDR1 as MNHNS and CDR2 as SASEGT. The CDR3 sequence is CASSEGRGHDEQYF. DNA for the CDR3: TGTGCCAGCAGTGAAGGCAGGGGGCATGACGAGCAGTACTTC.

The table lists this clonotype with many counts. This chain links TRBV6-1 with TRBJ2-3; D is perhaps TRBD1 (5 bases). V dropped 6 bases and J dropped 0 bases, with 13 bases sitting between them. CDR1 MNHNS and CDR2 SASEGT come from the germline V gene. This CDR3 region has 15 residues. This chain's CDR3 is CASRTTGPSTDTQYF. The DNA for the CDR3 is TGTGCCAGCAGGACCACAGGACCCAGCACAGATACGCAGTATTTT.

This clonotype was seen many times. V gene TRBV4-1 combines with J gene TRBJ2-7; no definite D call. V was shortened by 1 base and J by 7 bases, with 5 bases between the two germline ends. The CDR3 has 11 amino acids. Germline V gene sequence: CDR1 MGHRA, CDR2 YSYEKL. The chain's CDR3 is CASSQASEQYF. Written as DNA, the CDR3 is TGCGCCAGCAGCCAAGCATCGGAGCAGTACTTC.

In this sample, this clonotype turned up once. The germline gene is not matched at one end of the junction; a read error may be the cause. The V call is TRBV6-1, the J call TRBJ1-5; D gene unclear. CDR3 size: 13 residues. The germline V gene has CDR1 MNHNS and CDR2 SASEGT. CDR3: CAGRPNSNQPQHF. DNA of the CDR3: TGTGCCGGCAGACCTAATAGCAATCAGCCCCAGCATTTT.